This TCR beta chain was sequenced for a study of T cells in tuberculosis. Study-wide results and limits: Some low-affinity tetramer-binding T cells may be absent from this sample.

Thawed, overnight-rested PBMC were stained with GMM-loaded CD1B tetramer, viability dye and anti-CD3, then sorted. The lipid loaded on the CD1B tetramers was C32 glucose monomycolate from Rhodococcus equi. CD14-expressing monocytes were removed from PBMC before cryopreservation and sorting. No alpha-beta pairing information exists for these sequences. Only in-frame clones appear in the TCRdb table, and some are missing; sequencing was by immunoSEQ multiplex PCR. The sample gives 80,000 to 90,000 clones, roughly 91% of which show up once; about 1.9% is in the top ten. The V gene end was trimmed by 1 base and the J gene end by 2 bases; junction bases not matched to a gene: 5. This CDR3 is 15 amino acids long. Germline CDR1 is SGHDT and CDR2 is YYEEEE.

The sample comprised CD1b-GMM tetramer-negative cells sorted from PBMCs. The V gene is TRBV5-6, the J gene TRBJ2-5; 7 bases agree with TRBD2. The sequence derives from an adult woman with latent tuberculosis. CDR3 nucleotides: TGTGCCAGCAGCTTGTCGGTACTAGCGCAAGAGACCCAGTACTTC. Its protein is CASSLSVLAQETQYF.